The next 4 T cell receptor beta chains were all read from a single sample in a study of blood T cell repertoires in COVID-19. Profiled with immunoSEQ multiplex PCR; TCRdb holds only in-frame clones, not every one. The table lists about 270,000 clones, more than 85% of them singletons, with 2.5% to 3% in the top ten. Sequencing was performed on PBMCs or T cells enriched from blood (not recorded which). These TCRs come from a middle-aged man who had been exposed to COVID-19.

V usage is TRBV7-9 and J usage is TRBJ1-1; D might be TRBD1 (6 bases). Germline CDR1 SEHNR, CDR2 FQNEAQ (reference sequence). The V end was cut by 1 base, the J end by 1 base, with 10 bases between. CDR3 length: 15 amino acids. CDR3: CASSLDGTSNTEAFF. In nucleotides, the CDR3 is TGTGCCAGCAGCTTAGACGGGACATCGAACACTGAAGCTTTCTTT.

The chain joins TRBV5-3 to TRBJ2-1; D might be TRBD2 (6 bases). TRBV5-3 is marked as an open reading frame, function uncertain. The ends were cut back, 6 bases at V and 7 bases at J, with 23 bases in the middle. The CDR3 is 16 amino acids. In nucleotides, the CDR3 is TGTGCCAGAACCCTTGGTGGGAAAAGACTAGATAATGAGCAGTTCTTC. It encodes CARTLGGKRLDNEQFF.

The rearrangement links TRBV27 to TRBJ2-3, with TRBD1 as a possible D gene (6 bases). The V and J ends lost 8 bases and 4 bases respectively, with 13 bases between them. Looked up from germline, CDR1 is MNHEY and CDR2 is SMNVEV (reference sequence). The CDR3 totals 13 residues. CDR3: CASGGWGPDTQYF. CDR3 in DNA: TGTGCCAGCGGCGGCTGGGGGCCAGATACGCAGTATTTT.

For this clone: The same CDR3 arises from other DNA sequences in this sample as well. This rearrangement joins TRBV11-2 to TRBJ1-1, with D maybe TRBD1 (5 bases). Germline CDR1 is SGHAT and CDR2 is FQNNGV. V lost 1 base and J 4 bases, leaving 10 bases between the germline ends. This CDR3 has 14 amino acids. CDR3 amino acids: CASSLGQGGTEAFF. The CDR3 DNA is TGTGCCAGCAGCTTAGGCCAGGGAGGCACTGAAGCTTTCTTT. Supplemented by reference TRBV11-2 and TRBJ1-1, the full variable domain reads EAGVAQSPRYKIIEKRQSVAFWCNPISGHATLYWYQQILGQGPKLLIQFQNNGVVDDSQLPKDRFSAERLKGVDSTLKIQPAKLEDSAVYLCASSLGQGGTEAFFGQGTRLTVV.